The rows below give T cell receptor beta chains drawn from one sample of a study of identical twins. TCRdb independently ran MiXCR on the 5' RACE reads; one entry per CDR3 protein. This sample yields just under 550,000 distinct CDR3 sequences, of which 12% to 15% are seen a single time; 0.44% belongs to the top ten. A further study also used this sample, focusing on yellow fever vaccine responses in identical twins.

The sample was CD4+ T cells sorted from blood. Receptor source: a woman between 18 and 29 years old in good health. Both conserved end residues are part of each CDR3. D genes are given only for firm matches. Where a row states a size, it is once, few, many or the class of an expanded clone; other rows omit it.

DNA: TGCGCCAGCAGCGCGCACTCGACTAGCGGGGCCAACACCGGGGAGCTGTTTTTT
CDR3: CASSAHSTSGANTGELFF
D: TRBD2
size: NA
J: TRBJ2-2
V: TRBV5-1
length: 18

DNA: TGTGCCAGCAGTTTCACCGGGACAGATGATGTCTACGAGCAGTACTTC
CDR3: CASSFTGTDDVYEQYF
D: TRBD1
size: few
J: TRBJ2-7
V: TRBV12-3/TRBV12-4
length: 16

DNA: TGTGCCAGCTTCCTTTTCTGGACGGGCACAGATACGCAGTATTTT
CDR3: CASFLFWTGTDTQYF
D: NA
size: NA
J: TRBJ2-3
V: TRBV2
length: 15

DNA: TGCGCCAGCAGCTTGGGGGACGGATACTCAGAGACCCAGTACTTC
CDR3: CASSLGDGYSETQYF
D: NA
size: NA
J: TRBJ2-5
V: TRBV5-1
length: 15

DNA: TGCGCCAGCAGCTTGGGCCCGGAAAGCAATCAGCCCCAGCATTTT
CDR3: CASSLGPESNQPQHF
D: NA
size: NA
J: TRBJ1-5
V: TRBV5-1
length: 15

DNA: TGTGCCAGCAGCCTACTGACTAGCGGGAGGTATTACAATGAGCAGTTCTTC
CDR3: CASSLLTSGRYYNEQFF
D: TRBD2
size: few
J: TRBJ2-1
V: TRBV7-2
length: 17

DNA: TGTGCCAGCAGCCAGTCGACTAGCGGGTCAAGAAACAATGAGCAGTTCTTC
CDR3: CASSQSTSGSRNNEQFF
D: TRBD2
size: NA
J: TRBJ2-1
V: TRBV3-1
length: 17

DNA: TGTGCCACCAGCCCCCAGGTGGGACAGGGATACACCGGGGAGCTGTTTTTT
CDR3: CATSPQVGQGYTGELFF
D: TRBD1
size: once
J: TRBJ2-2
V: TRBV24-1
length: 17

DNA: TGTGCCAGCAAGTTTCCGAGTGGGGGGACTAGTGGTGAGACCCAGTACTTC
CDR3: CASKFPSGGTSGETQYF
D: TRBD2
size: few
J: TRBJ2-5
V: TRBV28
length: 17

DNA: TGTGCCAGCAGTTTATTGGCTGCTACCGGGGAGCTGTTTTTT
CDR3: CASSLLAATGELFF
D: NA
size: NA
J: TRBJ2-2
V: TRBV28
length: 14

DNA: TGCGCCAGCAGCTTGGATTCTAGCGGGAGTTTAGACAATGAGCAGTTCTTC
CDR3: CASSLDSSGSLDNEQFF
D: TRBD2
size: NA
J: TRBJ2-1
V: TRBV5-1
length: 17

DNA: TGTGCCAGCAGTTTATCCCCCTGGGGTCGCACAGATACGCAGTATTTT
CDR3: CASSLSPWGRTDTQYF
D: NA
size: few
J: TRBJ2-3
V: TRBV28
length: 16

DNA: TGTGCCAGCAGAGAGACCGGGACGGTAGATTCGTCCCTCCACTTT
CDR3: CASRETGTVDSSLHF
D: NA
size: NA
J: TRBJ1-6
V: TRBV28
length: 15

DNA: TGCGCCAGCAGCTTGGGGGGTTTCCTAGCGCGAGAGACCCAGTACTTC
CDR3: CASSLGGFLARETQYF
D: NA
size: few
J: TRBJ2-5
V: TRBV5-1
length: 16

DNA: TGCAGTGCTAGAGGTAGACGGAGCCAAGAGACCCAGTACTTC
CDR3: CSARGRRSQETQYF
D: NA
size: many
J: TRBJ2-5
V: TRBV20-1
length: 14

DNA: TGCAGTGCTAGAGATAAGGGGGGTTTGTATCAGCCCCAGCATTTT
CDR3: CSARDKGGLYQPQHF
D: NA
size: few
J: TRBJ1-5
V: TRBV20-1
length: 15

DNA: TGTGCCAGCAGCCCAACCGACAGGGGCCAAGAGACCCAGTACTTC
CDR3: CASSPTDRGQETQYF
D: TRBD1
size: few
J: TRBJ2-5
V: TRBV12-3/TRBV12-4
length: 15

DNA: TGCGCCAGCAGCCAAGATCTGGCGGGGGGGCCCATAGATACGCAGTATTTT
CDR3: CASSQDLAGGPIDTQYF
D: TRBD2
size: few
J: TRBJ2-3
V: TRBV4-1
length: 17

DNA: TGTGCCAGCAGTTTAACCCTGGGGCATGGCTACACCTTC
CDR3: CASSLTLGHGYTF
D: NA
size: NA
J: TRBJ1-2
V: TRBV6-5
length: 13

DNA: TGTGCCAGAAGCTTTACCGGGACAGGGATGACTGAAGCTTTCTTT
CDR3: CARSFTGTGMTEAFF
D: TRBD1
size: NA
J: TRBJ1-1
V: TRBV28
length: 15

DNA: TGCGCCAGCAGCCAAGAGGGTTCACTAAACACCGGGGAGCTGTTTTTT
CDR3: CASSQEGSLNTGELFF
D: NA
size: few
J: TRBJ2-2
V: TRBV4-1
length: 16

DNA: TGTGCCAGCAGCTTAGCGGAGCGGCTAAGAGAGAATGAGCAGTTCTTC
CDR3: CASSLAERLRENEQFF
D: NA
size: NA
J: TRBJ2-1
V: TRBV7-9
length: 16

DNA: TGTGCCAGCAGTGACCCGGACAGCAATCAGCCCCAGCATTTT
CDR3: CASSDPDSNQPQHF
D: NA
size: few
J: TRBJ1-5
V: TRBV6-1
length: 14

DNA: TGTGCCAGCAGTGAATTCCCCAGGATGAACACCGGGGAGCTGTTTTTT
CDR3: CASSEFPRMNTGELFF
D: NA
size: NA
J: TRBJ2-2
V: TRBV25-1
length: 16

DNA: TGTGCCAGCAGCCAGACAGGAGCCTCCCTAGCCAAAAACATTCAGTACTTC
CDR3: CASSQTGASLAKNIQYF
D: NA
size: few
J: TRBJ2-4
V: TRBV5-5
length: 17

DNA: TGTGCCAGCAGTTCCCAAGCGGGTAGCTACGAGCAGTACTTC
CDR3: CASSSQAGSYEQYF
D: NA
size: NA
J: TRBJ2-7
V: TRBV6-2/TRBV6-3
length: 14

DNA: TGTGCCAGCTCACCGACAGGAGGGGGCAATGAGCAGTTCTTC
CDR3: CASSPTGGGNEQFF
D: NA
size: NA
J: TRBJ2-1
V: TRBV18
length: 14